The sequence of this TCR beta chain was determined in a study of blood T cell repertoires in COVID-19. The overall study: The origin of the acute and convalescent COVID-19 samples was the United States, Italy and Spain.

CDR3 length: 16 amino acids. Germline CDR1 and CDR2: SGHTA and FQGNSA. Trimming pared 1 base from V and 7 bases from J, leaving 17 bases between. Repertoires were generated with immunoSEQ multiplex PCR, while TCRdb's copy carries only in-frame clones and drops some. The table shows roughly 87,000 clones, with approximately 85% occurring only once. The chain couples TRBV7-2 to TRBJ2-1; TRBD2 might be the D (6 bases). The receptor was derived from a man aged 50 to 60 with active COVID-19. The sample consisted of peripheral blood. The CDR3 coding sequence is TGTGCCAGCAGCTTAGTTGGGGGACTCACGGGGAATGAGCAGTTCTTC. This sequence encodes CASSLVGGLTGNEQFF. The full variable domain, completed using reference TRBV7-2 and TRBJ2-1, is GAGVSQSPSNKVTEKGKDVELRCDPISGHTALYWYRQSLGQGLEFLIYFQGNSAPDKSGLPSDRFSAERTGGSVSTLTIQRTQQEDSAVYLCASSLVGGLTGNEQFFGPGTRLTVL.